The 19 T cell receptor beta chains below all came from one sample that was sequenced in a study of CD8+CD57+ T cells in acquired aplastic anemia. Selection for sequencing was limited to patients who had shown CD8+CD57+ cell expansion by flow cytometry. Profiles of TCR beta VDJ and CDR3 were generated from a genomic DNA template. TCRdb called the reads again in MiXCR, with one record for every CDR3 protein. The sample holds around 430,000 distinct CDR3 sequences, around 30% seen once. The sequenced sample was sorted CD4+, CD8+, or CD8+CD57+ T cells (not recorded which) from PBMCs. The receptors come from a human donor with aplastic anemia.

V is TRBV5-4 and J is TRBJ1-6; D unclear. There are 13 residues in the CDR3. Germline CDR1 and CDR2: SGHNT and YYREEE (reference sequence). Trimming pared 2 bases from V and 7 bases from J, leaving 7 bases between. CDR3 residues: CASSFGTNSPLHF. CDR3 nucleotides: TGTGCCAGCAGCTTTGGCACCAATTCACCCCTCCACTTT. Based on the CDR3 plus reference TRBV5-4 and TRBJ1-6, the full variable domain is ETGVTQSPTHLIKTRGQQVTLRCSSQSGHNTVSWYQQALGQGPQFIFQYYREEENGRGNFPPRFSGLQFPNYSSELNVNALELDDSALYLCASSFGTNSPLHFGNGTRLTVT.

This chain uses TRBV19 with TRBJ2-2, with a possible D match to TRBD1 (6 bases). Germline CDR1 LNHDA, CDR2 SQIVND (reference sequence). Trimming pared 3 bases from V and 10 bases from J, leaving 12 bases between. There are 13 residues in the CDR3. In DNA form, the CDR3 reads TGTGCCAGTAGTATCCCAGGGGTGGTGGAGCTGTTTTTT. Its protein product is CASSIPGVVELFF. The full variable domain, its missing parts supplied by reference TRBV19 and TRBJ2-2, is DGGITQSPKYLFRKEGQNVTLSCEQNLNHDAMYWYRQDPGQGLRLIYYSQIVNDFQKGDIAEGYSVSREKKESFPLTVTSAQKNPTAFYLCASSIPGVVELFFGEGSRLTVL.

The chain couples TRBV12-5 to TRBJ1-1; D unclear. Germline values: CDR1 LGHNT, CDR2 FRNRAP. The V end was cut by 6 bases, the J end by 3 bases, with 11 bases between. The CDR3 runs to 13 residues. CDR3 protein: CASGWQRDTEAFF. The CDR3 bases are TGTGCTAGTGGGTGGCAGAGAGACACTGAAGCTTTCTTT. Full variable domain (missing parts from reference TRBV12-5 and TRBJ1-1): DARVTQTPRHKVTEMGQEVTMRCQPILGHNTVFWYRQTMMQGLELLAYFRNRAPLDDSGMPKDRFSAEMPDATLATLKIQPSEPRDSAVYFCASGWQRDTEAFFGQGTRLTVV.

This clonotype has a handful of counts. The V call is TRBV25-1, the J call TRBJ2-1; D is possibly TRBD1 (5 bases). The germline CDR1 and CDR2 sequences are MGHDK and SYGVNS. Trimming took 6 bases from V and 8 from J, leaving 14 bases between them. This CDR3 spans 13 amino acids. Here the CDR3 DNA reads TGTGCCAGCAGCCTCTTCGACAGAGATGAGCAGTTCTTC. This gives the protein CASSLFDRDEQFF.

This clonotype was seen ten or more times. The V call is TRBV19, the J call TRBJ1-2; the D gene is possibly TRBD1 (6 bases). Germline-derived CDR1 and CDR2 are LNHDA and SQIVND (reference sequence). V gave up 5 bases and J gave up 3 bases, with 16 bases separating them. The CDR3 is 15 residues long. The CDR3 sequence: CASSRDSDSYYGYTF. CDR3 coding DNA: TGTGCCAGTAGTCGGGACTCGGACAGTTACTATGGCTACACCTTC.

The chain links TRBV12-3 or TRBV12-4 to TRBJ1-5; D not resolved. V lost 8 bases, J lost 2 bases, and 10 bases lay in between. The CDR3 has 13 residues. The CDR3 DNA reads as TGTGCCAGCGCCCAGGCTGGCAATCAGCCCCAGCATTTT. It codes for CASAQAGNQPQHF.

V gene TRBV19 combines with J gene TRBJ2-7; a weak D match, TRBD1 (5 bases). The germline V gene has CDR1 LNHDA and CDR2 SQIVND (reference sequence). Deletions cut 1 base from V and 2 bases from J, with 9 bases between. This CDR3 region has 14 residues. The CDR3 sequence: CASSIVTGTYEQYF. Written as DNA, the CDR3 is TGTGCCAGTAGTATAGTCACAGGTACCTACGAGCAGTACTTC.

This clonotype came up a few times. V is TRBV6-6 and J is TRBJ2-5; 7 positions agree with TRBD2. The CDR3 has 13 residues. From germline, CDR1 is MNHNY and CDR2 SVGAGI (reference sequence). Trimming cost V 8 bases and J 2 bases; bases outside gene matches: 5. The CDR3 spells CASAGTTQETQYF. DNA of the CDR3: TGTGCCAGCGCCGGGACTACACAAGAGACCCAGTACTTC.

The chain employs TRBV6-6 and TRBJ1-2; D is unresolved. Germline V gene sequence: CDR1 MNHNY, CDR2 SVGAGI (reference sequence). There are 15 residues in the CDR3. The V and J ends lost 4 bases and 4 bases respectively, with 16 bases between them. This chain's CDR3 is CASSSLVQPFYGYTF. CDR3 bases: TGTGCCAGCAGTTCTCTGGTACAGCCATTCTATGGCTACACCTTC.

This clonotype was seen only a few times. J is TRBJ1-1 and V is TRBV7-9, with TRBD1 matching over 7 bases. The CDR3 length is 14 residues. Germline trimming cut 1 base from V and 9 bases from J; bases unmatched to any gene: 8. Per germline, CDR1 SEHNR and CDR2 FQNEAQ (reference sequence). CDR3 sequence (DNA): TGTGCCAGCAGCTTAGACGGGTGGGGACAGCAAGCTTTCTTT. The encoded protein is CASSLDGWGQQAFF.

For the CDR3, the DNA is TGTGCCAGCAGTTTAACAGGGGGCTTGGTAGAGACCCAGTACTTC. It encodes CASSLTGGLVETQYF. The chain has TRBV27 and TRBJ2-5; 9 nucleotides line up with TRBD1. V dropped 2 bases and J dropped 4; count of bases not matched to a gene: 5. The V gene's germline CDR1 is MNHEY and CDR2 SMNVEV (reference sequence). This CDR3 is 15 amino acids long.

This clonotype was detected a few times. In DNA, the CDR3 is TGCAGTGTGGGGTGGAATGAGCAGTTCTTC. Translation gives CSVGWNEQFF. The J gene is TRBJ2-1, the V gene TRBV20-1; D unclear. In germline, CDR1 is DFQATT, CDR2 SNEGSKA (reference sequence). V was pared by 7 bases and J by 7 bases, with 8 bases between. The CDR3 extends over 10 amino acids.

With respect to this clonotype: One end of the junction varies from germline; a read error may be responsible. CDR3 loop: CSTRDRGSSYNSPLHF. CDR3 bases: TGCAGTACTAGAGATCGGGGGAGCTCCTATAATTCACCCCTCCACTTT. The chain couples TRBV20-1 to TRBJ1-6, with D possibly matching TRBD1 (5 bases). The length of the CDR3 is 16 residues. Germline CDR1 DFQATT, CDR2 SNEGSKA (reference sequence).

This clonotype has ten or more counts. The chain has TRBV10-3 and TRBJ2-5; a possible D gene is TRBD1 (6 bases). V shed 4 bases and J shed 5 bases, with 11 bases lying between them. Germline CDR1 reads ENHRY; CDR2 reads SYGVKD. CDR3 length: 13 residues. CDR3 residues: CAISGQVRETQYF. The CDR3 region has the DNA TGTGCCATCAGTGGACAGGTCCGTGAGACCCAGTACTTC.

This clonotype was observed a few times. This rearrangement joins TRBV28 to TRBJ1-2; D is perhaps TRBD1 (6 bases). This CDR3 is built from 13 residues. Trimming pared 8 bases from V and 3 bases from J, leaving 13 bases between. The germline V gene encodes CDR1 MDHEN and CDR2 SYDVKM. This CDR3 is CASQQTGHYGYTF. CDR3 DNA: TGTGCCAGCCAACAAACAGGGCACTATGGCTACACCTTC.

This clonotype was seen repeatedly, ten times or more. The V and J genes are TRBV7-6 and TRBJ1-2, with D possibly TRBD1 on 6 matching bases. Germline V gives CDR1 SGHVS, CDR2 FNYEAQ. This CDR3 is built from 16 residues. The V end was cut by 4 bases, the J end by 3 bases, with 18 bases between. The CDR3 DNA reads TGTGCCAGCAGCTCCCAGAGAGACAGGATCGACTATGGCTACACCTTC. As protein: CASSSQRDRIDYGYTF.

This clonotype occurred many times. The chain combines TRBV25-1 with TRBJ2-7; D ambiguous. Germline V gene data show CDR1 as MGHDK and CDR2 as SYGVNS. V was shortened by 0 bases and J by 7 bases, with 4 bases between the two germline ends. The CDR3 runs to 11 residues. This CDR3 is CASSEYLEQYF. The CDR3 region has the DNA TGTGCCAGCAGTGAATATCTAGAGCAGTACTTC.

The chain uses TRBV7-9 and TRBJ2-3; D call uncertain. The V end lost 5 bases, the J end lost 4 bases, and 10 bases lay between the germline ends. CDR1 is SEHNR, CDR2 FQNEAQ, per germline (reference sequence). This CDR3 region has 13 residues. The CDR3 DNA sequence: TGTGCCAGCAGCCCCGCTGGTGCAGATACGCAGTATTTT. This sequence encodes CASSPAGADTQYF. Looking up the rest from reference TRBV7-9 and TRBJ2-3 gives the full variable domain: DTGVSQNPRHKITKRGQNVTFRCDPISEHNRLYWYRQTLGQGPEFLTYFQNEAQLEKSRLLSDRFSAERPKGSFSTLEIQRTEQGDSAMYLCASSPAGADTQYFGPGTRLTVL.

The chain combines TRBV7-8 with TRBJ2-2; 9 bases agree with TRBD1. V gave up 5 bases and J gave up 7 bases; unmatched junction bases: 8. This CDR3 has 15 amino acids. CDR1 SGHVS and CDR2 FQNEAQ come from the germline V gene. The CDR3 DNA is TGTGCCAGCAGCCCCGACAGGGGGGCTATCGGGGAGCTGTTTTTT. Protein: CASSPDRGAIGELFF.